These 29 T cell receptor beta chains originate from one sample sequenced in a study of CD8 T cells in Susac syndrome. Random hexamers were used to reverse transcribe an amount of roughly 0.45 to 1 ug RNA. TCRdb re-called the immunoSEQ multiplex PCR reads through MiXCR, storing one row per CDR3 protein. Of approximately 300,000 distinct CDR3 sequences in the sample, around 89% are singletons; the top ten hold 0.18%. The sample taken for sequencing was CD8+ T cells from PBMCs. The receptor source for this set is a human donor with multiple sclerosis.

This chain joins TRBV20-1 and TRBJ1-4; no firm D call. The CDR3 consists of 13 residues. The ends were cut back, 3 bases at V and 7 bases at J, with 12 bases in the middle. Germline CDR1 and CDR2: DFQATT and SNEGSKA (reference sequence). Here the CDR3 DNA reads TGCAGTGCTAGTCCACCTGGGTCTGAAAAACTGTTTTTT. Protein: CSASPPGSEKLFF.

The chain is built from TRBV6-2 or TRBV6-3 and TRBJ2-3, with D possibly called TRBD1 or TRBD2 (7 bases each). Deletions cut 6 bases from V and 6 bases from J, with 13 bases between. Germline V gene sequence: CDR1 MNHEY, CDR2 SVGEGT. CDR3 length equals 13 residues. The CDR3 sequence: CASSQGGGDTQYF. The CDR3 nucleotides read TGTGCCAGCAGCCAGGGGGGAGGGGATACGCAGTATTTT.

The J gene is TRBJ2-3, the V gene TRBV9; 9 bases match TRBD2. The CDR3 is 14 amino acids. Trimming removed 0 bases from V and 6 bases from J; junction bases left unmatched: 2. The germline gives CDR1 SGDLS, CDR2 YYNGEE. The chain's CDR3 is CASSVVAGEDTQYF. The CDR3 DNA reads as TGTGCCAGCAGCGTAGTAGCGGGAGAGGATACGCAGTATTTT.

This chain connects TRBV7-9 to TRBJ2-7; D is undetermined. Deletions cut 5 bases from V and 2 bases from J, with 10 bases between. CDR1 is SEHNR, CDR2 FQNEAQ, per germline (reference sequence). CDR3 length: 13 residues. CDR3 DNA sequence: TGTGCCAGCAGCCCATTTTCAGCCTACGAGCAGTACTTC. Amino acid sequence: CASSPFSAYEQYF.

V usage is TRBV6-5 and J usage is TRBJ2-1, with 8 bases lining up with TRBD2. This CDR3 is built from 14 residues. The V gene end was trimmed by 6 bases and the J gene end by 7 bases; junction bases not matched to a gene: 8. Germline assignment: CDR1 MNHEY and CDR2 SVGAGI. The DNA for the CDR3 is TGTGCCAGCAGCGCGGGACTAGGGGCGAATGAGCAGTTCTTC. Encoded protein: CASSAGLGANEQFF.

The chain carries TRBV11-2 and TRBJ2-1; D is uncertain. The ends were cut back, 6 bases at V and 0 bases at J, with 6 bases in the middle. The length of the CDR3 is 13 residues. Germline assignment: CDR1 SGHAT and CDR2 FQNNGV. The chain's CDR3 is CASRLSSYNEQFF. The DNA for the CDR3 is TGTGCCAGCAGGCTGAGCTCCTACAATGAGCAGTTCTTC.

This sequence joins TRBV9 and TRBJ2-3; D is uncertain. Germline CDR1 is SGDLS and CDR2 is YYNGEE. V was shortened by 0 bases and J by 2 bases, with 4 bases between the two germline ends. This CDR3 is built from 13 residues. This chain's CDR3 is CASSVVNTDTQYF. The CDR3 nucleotides read TGTGCCAGCAGCGTAGTGAACACAGATACGCAGTATTTT.

The rearrangement uses TRBV12-3 or TRBV12-4 and TRBJ2-5; 8 nucleotides match TRBD1. This CDR3 comprises 15 residues. The V gene end was trimmed by 3 bases and the J gene end by 8 bases; junction bases not matched to a gene: 11. This CDR3 reads CASSLTDREASTQYF. The CDR3 DNA sequence: TGTGCCAGCAGTTTGACGGACAGGGAGGCGTCCACCCAGTACTTC.

This rearrangement joins TRBV27 to TRBJ1-1, with 7 nucleotides matching TRBD1. CDR1 MNHEY and CDR2 SMNVEV come from the germline V gene (reference sequence). There are 14 residues in the CDR3. Trimming at V came to 5 bases and at J to 4 bases, leaving 7 bases not matched to a gene. CDR3 sequence (DNA): TGTGCCAGCAGTGAGGACAGGCGGCCCACTGAAGCTTTCTTT. This codes for CASSEDRRPTEAFF.

The chain carries TRBV5-1 and TRBJ2-7, with D possibly being TRBD2 (5 bases). V was trimmed by 4 bases and J by 6 bases, leaving 14 bases between them. This CDR3 has 13 amino acids. Germline V gene sequence: CDR1 SGHRS, CDR2 YFSETQ. This CDR3 is CASSPSGRVEQYF. The CDR3 DNA reads as TGCGCCAGCAGCCCGTCGGGAAGGGTCGAGCAGTACTTC.

The rearrangement joins TRBV27 to TRBJ2-1; 9 bases map to TRBD2. J lost 10 bases, V lost 8 bases, and 6 bases had no gene match. The CDR3 has 12 residues. Germline loops: CDR1 MNHEY, CDR2 SMNVEV (reference sequence). The CDR3 DNA reads as TGTGCCAGCGGCGGGAGGGCCGCCGAGCAGTTCTTC. It codes for CASGGRAAEQFF.

This sequence joins TRBV27 and TRBJ2-2; 10 bases align to TRBD2. This CDR3 region has 15 residues. Trimming removed 6 bases from V and 6 bases from J; junction bases left unmatched: 7. Per germline, CDR1 MNHEY and CDR2 SMNVEV (reference sequence). The CDR3 bases are TGTGCCAGCAGCTGGTCTAGCGGGAGCCCCGGGGAGCTGTTTTTT. Translated: CASSWSSGSPGELFF.

The chain employs TRBV6-4 and TRBJ2-1; 8 bases align to TRBD2. Germline V CDR1 and CDR2: MRHNA, SNTAGT. Unmatched junction bases numbered 10, after V lost 6 bases and J lost 3 bases. The CDR3 extends over 16 amino acids. For the CDR3, the DNA is TGTGCCAGCAGCTCGGCGGGGGGCGAAGGCTACAATGAGCAGTTCTTC. This codes for CASSSAGGEGYNEQFF.

The chain combines TRBV5-6 with TRBJ1-1; unclear D gene. Germline-derived CDR1 and CDR2 are SGHDT and YYEEEE. This CDR3 has 13 amino acids. Trimming took 3 bases from V and 0 from J, leaving 6 bases between them. The CDR3 coding sequence is TGTGCCAGCAGCTCGGTCCTGAACACTGAAGCTTTCTTT. It is translated as CASSSVLNTEAFF. The full variable domain, in which reference TRBV5-6 and TRBJ1-1 provide the parts outside the CDR3, is DAGVTQSPTHLIKTRGQQVTLRCSPKSGHDTVSWYQQALGQGPQFIFQYYEEEERQRGNFPDRFSGHQFPNYSSELNVNALLLGDSALYLCASSSVLNTEAFFGQGTRLTVV.

The chain carries TRBV9 and TRBJ2-3; 9 nucleotides agree with TRBD2. J gave up 2 bases and V 3 bases, and 10 bases lay outside the gene matches. Germline lookup yields CDR1 SGDLS and CDR2 YYNGEE. The length of the CDR3 is 17 residues. This CDR3 reads CASSDGIAGALTDTQYF. CDR3 in DNA: TGTGCCAGCAGCGACGGGATAGCGGGGGCCCTCACAGATACGCAGTATTTT.

The J gene is TRBJ2-2, the V gene TRBV10-3; 12 bases match TRBD2. CDR3 size: 16 residues. Germline lookup yields CDR1 ENHRY and CDR2 SYGVKD. V was clipped by 3 bases and J by 4 bases; unmatched bases: 3. The DNA of the CDR3 is TGTGCCATCAGTGAACCGGGACTAGCGGGCACCGGGGAGCTGTTTTTT. Encoded protein: CAISEPGLAGTGELFF.

This chain links TRBV11-2 with TRBJ2-7; D possibly uses TRBD1 or TRBD2 (5 bases each). The length of the CDR3 is 13 residues. The germline V gene encodes CDR1 SGHAT and CDR2 FQNNGV. Trimming shortened V by 7 bases and J by 5 bases, and 15 bases separated the two germline ends. This chain's CDR3 is CASTLGRSHEQYF. For the CDR3, the DNA is TGTGCCAGCACCTTGGGACGGAGCCACGAGCAGTACTTC.

A single count supports this clonotype. Written as DNA, the CDR3 is TGTGCCAGCAGCTTACTTGACAAAGATGAGCAGTTCTTC. Its protein product is CASSLLDKDEQFF. The chain uses TRBV7-3 and TRBJ2-1; D not resolved. The germline CDR1 and CDR2 sequences are SGHTA and FQGTGA. CDR3 length: 13 amino acids. V shed 2 bases and J shed 8 bases, with 10 bases lying between them.

The chain carries TRBV4-3 and TRBJ2-5, with D unclear. V shed 2 bases and J shed 2 bases, with 6 bases lying between them. Germline CDR1 reads LGHNA; CDR2 reads YSLEER. The CDR3 consists of 13 residues. CDR3 nucleotides: TGCGCCAGCAGCCAATTTGAACAAGAGACCCAGTACTTC. Its protein is CASSQFEQETQYF.

The chain is built from TRBV5-4 and TRBJ2-7; 7 nucleotides line up with TRBD1. This CDR3 comprises 14 residues. Per the germline V gene, CDR1 is SGHNT and CDR2 is YYREEE (reference sequence). The V and J ends lost 0 bases and 7 bases, in that order; junction bases with no gene match: 7. The CDR3 sequence is CASSLADRSNEQYF. Here the CDR3 DNA reads TGTGCCAGCAGCTTGGCGGACAGGTCGAATGAGCAGTACTTC.

The rearrangement joins TRBV12-3 or TRBV12-4 to TRBJ2-1; 9 bases agree with TRBD1. The CDR3 is made up of 15 amino acids. The V and J ends lost 7 bases and 1 base, in that order; junction bases with no gene match: 5. CDR3 sequence: CASTIQGASYNEQFF. CDR3 DNA: TGTGCCAGCACCATACAGGGGGCGTCCTACAATGAGCAGTTCTTC.

This chain uses TRBV7-3 with TRBJ2-3, with D uncertain. Trimming took off 5 bases at V and 6 bases at J, with 12 bases between the two ends. The CDR3 has 13 residues. CDR1 SGHTA and CDR2 FQGTGA come from the germline V gene. CDR3 sequence reads: CASSDPRADTQYF. The CDR3 DNA is TGTGCCAGCAGCGACCCCCGGGCCGATACGCAGTATTTT.

V is TRBV2 and J is TRBJ2-3, with D possibly called TRBD1 or TRBD2 (5 bases each). Germline assignment: CDR1 SNHLY and CDR2 FYNNEI. The V and J ends lost 1 base and 1 base respectively, with 9 bases between them. The CDR3 has 15 amino acids. CDR3 DNA sequence: TGTGCCAGCAGTGAAGGGGAGACAGGCACAGATACGCAGTATTTT. As protein: CASSEGETGTDTQYF.

This chain joins TRBV5-4 and TRBJ2-7; TRBD2 aligns across 7 bases. Germline values: CDR1 SGHNT, CDR2 YYREEE (reference sequence). The CDR3 consists of 14 residues. J gave up 2 bases and V 2 bases, and 4 bases lay outside the gene matches. The CDR3 here is CASSFSSGTYEQYF. CDR3 bases: TGTGCCAGCAGCTTTTCTAGCGGTACCTACGAGCAGTACTTC.

The chain is built from TRBV6-1 and TRBJ2-3; no firm D call. Germline-derived CDR1 and CDR2 are MNHNS and SASEGT. V was cut by 1 base and J by 2 bases, with 10 bases left in between. The CDR3 totals 15 residues. This CDR3 reads CASSEVAGSTDTQYF. The CDR3 nucleotides read TGTGCCAGCAGTGAAGTGGCAGGATCCACAGATACGCAGTATTTT.

This clonotype was counted once. The chain uses TRBV7-2 and TRBJ2-1, with a tentative D call TRBD1 (5 bases). Per germline, CDR1 SGHTA and CDR2 FQGNSA. Trimming removed 3 bases from V and 4 bases from J, with 13 bases in between. The CDR3 consists of 15 residues. CDR3 nucleotide sequence: TGTGCCAGCAGCTTGCGCGACAGCCCTTACAATGAGCAGTTCTTC. Protein sequence: CASSLRDSPYNEQFF.

This chain connects TRBV20-1 to TRBJ2-5, with a weak D call TRBD2 (5 bases). V was pared by 2 bases and J by 7 bases, with 8 bases between. Germline CDR1 and CDR2: DFQATT and SNEGSKA (reference sequence). The CDR3 length is 11 residues. CDR3 in amino acids: CSARKEGTQYF. As DNA, the CDR3 is TGCAGTGCTAGAAAAGAGGGGACCCAGTACTTC.

The CDR3 is CASSETPFSPNYGYTF. CDR3 DNA: TGTGCCAGCAGTGAGACCCCCTTTTCTCCTAACTATGGCTACACCTTC. V usage is TRBV6-1 and J usage is TRBJ1-2; D not resolved. This CDR3 is 16 amino acids long. The V end lost 3 bases, the J end lost 0 bases, and 14 bases lay between the germline ends. Looked up from germline, CDR1 is MNHNS and CDR2 is SASEGT.

The rearrangement links TRBV6-6 to TRBJ2-1; the D call may be TRBD1 or TRBD2 (5 bases each). The ends were cut back, 6 bases at V and 9 bases at J, with 12 bases in the middle. The germline V gene encodes CDR1 MNHNY and CDR2 SVGAGI (reference sequence). There are 12 residues in the CDR3. The CDR3 here is CASSPGTLEQFF. CDR3 nucleotides: TGTGCCAGCAGCCCCGGGACGCTTGAGCAGTTCTTC.